Sequencing of this T cell receptor beta chain was carried out in a study of shared clonotypes between healthy human individuals (dated by TCRdb to 2020 to 2021). General notes on the study: The cohort included a few men and a couple of women between 18 and 49 years of age. The study deeply sequenced blood TCR repertoires of about 5 healthy adults to estimate repertoire size and the extent of clonotype sharing between individuals. For each donor, three plates each were used for CD4 naive and CD4 memory, two plates were used for CD8 naive, and one plate was used for CD8 memory. Libraries were prepared and TCR repertoires were sequenced by different laboratories using diverse techniques, in order to increase sequencing depth and limit assay-specific biases. Between about 0.94 and 10 billion PBMCs per donor were obtained by leukapheresis. The paper's findings and limits, for the study overall: Because the study included only a small number of donors, the genetic and exposure-history diversity represented was limited. Compared with non-shared clonotypes, clonotypes shared by all four sorted-subset donors had higher generation probabilities. Estimated clonotype richness was generally larger for naive than for memory subsets. Pairwise subsampling led to the expectation that sequencing depth would affect the degree of clonotype sharing among donors. Incomplete sequencing was indicated by rarefaction of sorted-subset datasets, despite the large sequencing depth. Sampling was limited to blood, and TCR repertoires in tissue likely differ from TCR repertoires in blood. Around 5.4% of naive CD4, approximately 3.7% of naive CD8, approximately 2.2% of memory CD4, and 0.4% of memory CD8 clonotypes were shared across a handful of donors.

TCR CDR3 regions were amplified from genomic DNA by multiplex PCR using the deep immunoSEQ assay. Extracted genomic DNA from each cell subset was distributed evenly across all wells of several immunoSEQ 96-well plates, and each plate was treated as a replicate. For sorted subsets, approximately 210 ng of genomic DNA, equivalent to tens of thousands of T cell genomes, went into each replicate PCR. Purified libraries were measured with a Qubit 3.0 fluorometer, size-checked on a Bioanalyzer 2100, and measured again with the KAPA Library Quantification kit. Each immunoSEQ 96-well plate was sequenced on its own single-read 150-cycle Illumina NextSeq 550 flow cell. On the authors' methods: Because only junctional sequences without quality scores were contained in the immunoSEQ output, filtering matching that applied to full-length reads could not be performed. To assign V/J genes and CDR3, sequences were annotated against IMGT germline references using PyIR, a Python wrapper for IgBLAST v1.9. Reads with weak V/J assignments (E-value above 1e-6), missing CDR3, stop codons, out-of-frame junctions, or ambiguous translated residues were removed. V3J clonotypes were defined by identical inferred V gene, J gene, and CDR3 amino acid sequence. The percentage overlap between two repertoires was calculated by dividing the number of shared unique clonotypes by the size of the smaller repertoire. Three approaches were used to assess repertoire richness: RTK rarefaction, the Chao1 estimator, and Recon v2.1 estimates of unobserved clonotypes. OLGA was used to compute generation probabilities for all TCRbeta clonotypes that the gDNA method yielded from a handful of donors. Drawn from immuneACCESS, this table holds only the in-frame rearrangements with V and J called that TCRdb kept. Clones are partly lost; checked studies trace under half to an unresolved V gene and leave the rest unexplained. That table supplies the V and J calls and clone size; D and trimming were determined from the DNA. The sample has approximately 1.1 million clones on record, around three quarters of them singletons. The ten largest account for about 0.52% of the sample.

The V end gives up 4 bases and the J end 6 bases, leaving 11 bases in the junction not matched to a gene. The CDR3 goes from the cysteine to the phenylalanine over 15 residues. The sequence is cut down to CDR3 DNA, 45 bases in frame from base 1. The germline V gene encodes CDR1 MNHEY and CDR2 SVGAGI. The donors were healthy, HIV-negative adults who had no recently reported acute infections or vaccinations. Only Caucasian adults living in Nashville, Tennessee, USA were represented among the donors. CD4+ T cells were enriched through magnetic negative selection, after which naive cells were positively selected on CD45RA and the remaining negative fraction served as the memory subset. After blood collection by leukapheresis, PBMCs were isolated using Ficoll-Histopaque density gradient centrifugation and then cryopreserved in the vapor phase of liquid nitrogen. Analytical flow cytometry was used to check the purity and quantity of every magnetically sorted T cell population. Genomic DNA was isolated from every sorted fraction and measured by UV absorbance on a Nanodrop 2000c.

Points on this clone: What antigen it recognizes has not been identified. No base quality information exists; no much larger clone differs at one position.

Sequenced material: memory CD4+ T cells from PBMCs. This specimen's cell subset or site label, per the study, means: CD45RA-negative fraction. Recombination linked TRBV6-5 to TRBJ1-2; the central 7 bases match TRBD1. This clonotype originated in a man younger than 30 in good health. Some clones in this sample may be carry-over from other donors' samples. The nucleotide sequence is given as TGTGCCAGCAGTTCTCCCTCGAAGGGGGCGAATGGCTACACCTTC. Its protein reads: CASSSPSKGANGYTF.